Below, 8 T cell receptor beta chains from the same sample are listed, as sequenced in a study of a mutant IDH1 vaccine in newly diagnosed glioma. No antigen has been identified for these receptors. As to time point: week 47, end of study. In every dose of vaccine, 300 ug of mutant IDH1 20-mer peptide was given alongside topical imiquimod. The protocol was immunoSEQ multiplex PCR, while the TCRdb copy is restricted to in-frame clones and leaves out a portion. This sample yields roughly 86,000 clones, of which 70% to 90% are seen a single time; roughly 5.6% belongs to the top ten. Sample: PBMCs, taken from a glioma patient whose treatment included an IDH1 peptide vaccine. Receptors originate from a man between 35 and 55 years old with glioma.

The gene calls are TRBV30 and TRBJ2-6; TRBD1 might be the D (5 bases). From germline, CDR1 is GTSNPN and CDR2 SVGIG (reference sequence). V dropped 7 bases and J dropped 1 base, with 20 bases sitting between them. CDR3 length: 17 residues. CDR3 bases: TGTGCCTACCAGACGAGCAGGGAAAGTTCTGGGGCCAACGTCCTGACTTTC. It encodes CAYQTSRESSGANVLTF.

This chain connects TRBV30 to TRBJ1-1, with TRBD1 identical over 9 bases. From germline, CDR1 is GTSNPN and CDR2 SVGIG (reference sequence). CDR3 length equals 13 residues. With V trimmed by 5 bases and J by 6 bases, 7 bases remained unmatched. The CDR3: CAWGQGLGAEAFF. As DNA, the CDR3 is TGTGCCTGGGGACAGGGGCTTGGCGCTGAAGCTTTCTTT.

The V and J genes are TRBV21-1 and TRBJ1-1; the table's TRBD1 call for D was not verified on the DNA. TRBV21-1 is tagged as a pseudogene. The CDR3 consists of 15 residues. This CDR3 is CASSNRDRGPCEAFF. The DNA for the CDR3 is TGTGCCAGCAGCAACCGGGACAGGGGGCCTTGTGAAGCTTTCTTT.

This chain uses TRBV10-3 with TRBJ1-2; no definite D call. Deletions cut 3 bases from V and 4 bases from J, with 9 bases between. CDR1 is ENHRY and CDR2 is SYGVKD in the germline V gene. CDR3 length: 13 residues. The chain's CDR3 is CAISERGGYGYTF. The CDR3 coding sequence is TGTGCCATCAGTGAACGGGGTGGCTATGGCTACACCTTC.

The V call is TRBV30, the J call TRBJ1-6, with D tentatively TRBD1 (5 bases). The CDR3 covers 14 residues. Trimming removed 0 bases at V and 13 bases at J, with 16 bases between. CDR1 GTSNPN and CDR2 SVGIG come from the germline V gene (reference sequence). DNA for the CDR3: TGTGCCTGGAGTGTCGACAGTGCTCGTGGGCCCCTCCACTTT. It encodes CAWSVDSARGPLHF. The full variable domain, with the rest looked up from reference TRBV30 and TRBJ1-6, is SQTIHQWPATLVQPVGSPLSLECTVEGTSNPNLYWYRQAAGRGLQLLFYSVGIGQISSEVPQNLSASRPQDRQFILSSKKLLLSDSGFYLCAWSVDSARGPLHFGNGTRLTVT.

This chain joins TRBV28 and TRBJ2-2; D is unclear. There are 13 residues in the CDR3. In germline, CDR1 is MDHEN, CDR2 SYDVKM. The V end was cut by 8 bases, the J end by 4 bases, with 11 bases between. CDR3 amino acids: CASETPATGELFF. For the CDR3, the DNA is TGTGCCAGCGAGACGCCAGCCACCGGGGAGCTGTTTTTT.

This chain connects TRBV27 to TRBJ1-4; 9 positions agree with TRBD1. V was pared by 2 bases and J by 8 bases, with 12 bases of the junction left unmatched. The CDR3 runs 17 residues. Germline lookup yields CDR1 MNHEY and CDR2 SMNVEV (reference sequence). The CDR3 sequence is CASSLGGQGGLREKLFF. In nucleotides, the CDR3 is TGTGCCAGCAGTTTAGGGGGACAGGGCGGGCTTCGAGAAAAACTGTTTTTT.

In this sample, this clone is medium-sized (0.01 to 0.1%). In DNA form, the CDR3 reads TGTGCCAGCAGCTTAGTCGGGATCAGCAATCAGCCCCAGCATTTT. Translation: CASSLVGISNQPQHF. The J gene is TRBJ1-5, the V gene TRBV7-8; D not certain. CDR1 is SGHVS, CDR2 FQNEAQ, per germline. The CDR3 is 15 amino acids. V gave up 1 base and J gave up 1 base, with 8 bases separating them.